The 24 T cell receptor beta chains given below trace back to one sample, sequenced in a study of shared clonotypes between healthy human individuals. The table came from immunoSEQ multiplex PCR; TCRdb's copy has only in-frame clones and leaves some out. The table has 95,000 to 120,000 clones, around two thirds seen once; the top ten hold just under 25%. Sample: memory CD8+ T cells sorted from blood. This sample's subset: CD45RO+ cells pooled with CCR7-negative TemRA cells. The receptors stem from a woman in her twenties or thirties in good health.

The gene calls are TRBV5-1 and TRBJ1-4, with 8 nucleotides matching TRBD1. The CDR3 consists of 14 residues. Germline CDR1 reads SGHRS; CDR2 reads YFSETQ. V lost 4 bases and J lost 6; bases outside the gene matches: 5. The CDR3 reads CASSMGQVDEKLFF. As DNA, the CDR3 is TGCGCCAGCAGCATGGGACAGGTAGATGAAAAACTGTTTTTT.

The V gene is TRBV5-1, the J gene TRBJ2-7; 8 bases fit TRBD1. V was pared by 0 bases and J by 1 base, with 3 bases of the junction left unmatched. There are 15 residues in the CDR3. Germline values: CDR1 SGHRS, CDR2 YFSETQ. The CDR3 region has the DNA TGCGCCAGCAGCTTGGTACAGGGGGTGTCCTACGAGCAGTACTTC. Its translation: CASSLVQGVSYEQYF. Based on the CDR3 plus reference TRBV5-1 and TRBJ2-7, the full variable domain is KAGVTQTPRYLIKTRGQQVTLSCSPISGHRSVSWYQQTPGQGLQFLFEYFSETQRNKGNFPGRFSGRQFSNSRSEMNVSTLELGDSALYLCASSLVQGVSYEQYFGPGTRLTVT.

The genes are TRBV30 and TRBJ2-5; D is ambiguous. Germline loops: CDR1 GTSNPN, CDR2 SVGIG (reference sequence). V shed 5 bases and J shed 1 base, with 8 bases lying between them. This CDR3 region has 12 residues. The CDR3 coding sequence is TGTGCCTGGCGGTCTTTCCAAGAGACCCAGTACTTC. This sequence encodes CAWRSFQETQYF.

The V call is TRBV6-6, the J call TRBJ2-7; the D call may be TRBD1 or TRBD2 (6 bases each). Per germline, CDR1 MNHNY and CDR2 SVGAGI (reference sequence). The CDR3 consists of 15 residues. V was cut by 10 bases and J by 3 bases, with 22 bases left in between. For the CDR3, the DNA is TGTGCCACACGACAGGACGGGGGTAGAGGCTACGAGCAGTACTTC. It codes for CATRQDGGRGYEQYF.

This chain links TRBV19 with TRBJ1-2; weak D call: TRBD1 (5 bases). V was shortened by 2 bases and J by 2 bases, with 9 bases between the two germline ends. The CDR3 is 14 amino acids. CDR1 LNHDA and CDR2 SQIVND come from the germline V gene (reference sequence). CDR3 sequence reads: CASSISDTNYGYTF. As DNA, the CDR3 is TGTGCCAGTAGTATATCGGACACCAACTATGGCTACACCTTC.

The gene calls are TRBV11-2 and TRBJ2-7, with 8 bases identical to TRBD1. V was clipped by 5 bases and J by 3 bases; unmatched bases: 9. This CDR3 is 15 amino acids long. Germline CDR1 reads SGHAT; CDR2 reads FQNNGV. This chain's CDR3 is CASSLGQGKGYEQYF. The CDR3 DNA reads TGTGCCAGCAGCCTAGGACAGGGAAAAGGCTACGAGCAGTACTTC.

The rearrangement links TRBV10-3 to TRBJ1-1; D might be TRBD1 (6 bases). V lost 10 bases and J lost 5, with 17 bases in between. CDR1 and CDR2 from the germline V gene are ENHRY and SYGVKD. The length of the CDR3 is 13 residues. The CDR3: CASAIQGGTEAFF. The CDR3 DNA sequence: TGTGCCAGCGCGATACAGGGAGGGACTGAAGCTTTCTTT.

To note about this clone: A clone one base away is much larger, so this may be a read error. The chain uses TRBV19 and TRBJ1-5; D remains unclear. Germline CDR1 and CDR2: LNHDA and SQIVND (reference sequence). The ends were cut back, 3 bases at V and 0 bases at J, with 6 bases in the middle. The CDR3 is made up of 14 amino acids. The CDR3 DNA sequence: TGTGCCAGTAGTATCCGGTATAGCAATCAGCCCCAGCATTTT. It specifies CASSIRYSNQPQHF.

The chain is built from TRBV11-2 and TRBJ2-1, with TRBD2 identical over 12 bases. The CDR3 length is 16 residues. Germline values: CDR1 SGHAT, CDR2 FQNNGV. Trimming removed 5 bases from V and 7 bases from J; junction bases left unmatched: 9. DNA of the CDR3: TGTGCCAGCAGCACCCAGACTAGCGGGAGACGGAATGAGCAGTTCTTC. It is translated as CASSTQTSGRRNEQFF.

V is TRBV4-1 and J is TRBJ2-2; D gene unclear. The CDR3 is 18 amino acids. Germline assignment: CDR1 MGHRA and CDR2 YSYEKL. V was pared by 0 bases and J by 0 bases, with 14 bases between. The CDR3 nucleotides are TGCGCCAGCAGCCAAGATCGTACGAGGTACCCGAACACCGGGGAGCTGTTTTTT. Its protein product is CASSQDRTRYPNTGELFF.

The chain employs TRBV7-3 and TRBJ1-2, with D maybe TRBD1 (6 bases). The V gene lost 2 bases and the J gene lost 8 bases, with 12 bases spanning the gap. The germline gives CDR1 SGHTA, CDR2 FQGTGA. There are 13 residues in the CDR3. The CDR3 coding sequence is TGTGCCAGCAGCTTATTGGCAGGGGTCGGCTACACCTTC. It is translated as CASSLLAGVGYTF.

J is TRBJ1-5 and V is TRBV6-1; D unresolved. Germline V CDR1 and CDR2: MNHNS, SASEGT. The CDR3 sequence is 15 residues long. V lost 0 bases and J 4 bases, leaving 10 bases between the germline ends. The CDR3 DNA sequence: TGTGCCAGCAGTGAAGCGCCTTCCGGGAATCAGCCCCAGCATTTT. This translates into CASSEAPSGNQPQHF.

This clone was seen a few times. The rearrangement links TRBV4-2 to TRBJ1-2; TRBD1 aligns across 8 bases. V was clipped by 4 bases and J by 6 bases; unmatched bases: 13. This CDR3 has 16 amino acids. The germline V gene has CDR1 LGHNA and CDR2 YNFKEQ. The CDR3 nucleotides are TGTGCCAGCAGCCGAGGACAGGGTAGGGACTTGGATGGCTACACCTTC. Residues: CASSRGQGRDLDGYTF.

The genes are TRBV7-8 and TRBJ1-5, with 9 bases matching TRBD1. Germline loops: CDR1 SGHVS, CDR2 FQNEAQ. Trimming cost V 5 bases and J 4 bases; bases outside gene matches: 9. CDR3 length equals 16 residues. The CDR3 sequence: CASSQRTGEGNQPQHF. The CDR3 DNA sequence: TGTGCCAGCAGCCAAAGGACAGGGGAAGGTAATCAGCCCCAGCATTTT. Using reference TRBV7-8 and TRBJ1-5 for the parts outside the CDR3, the full variable domain is GAGVSQSPRYKVAKRGQDVALRCDPISGHVSLFWYQQALGQGPEFLTYFQNEAQLDKSGLPSDRFFAERPEGSVSTLKIQRTQQEDSAVYLCASSQRTGEGNQPQHFGDGTRLSIL.

This clone was picked up one time. V gene TRBV4-2 combines with J gene TRBJ2-2; no clear D. CDR3 length: 16 residues. Trimming cost V 5 bases and J 3 bases, with 16 bases left between them. Looked up from germline, CDR1 is LGHNA and CDR2 is YNFKEQ. CDR3 nucleotides: TGTGCCAGCAGCTCCTGGAGTGGGGAAGACACCGGGGAGCTGTTTTTT. Its protein product is CASSSWSGEDTGELFF.

This clone was found a few times. V and J are TRBV7-2 and TRBJ2-1, with D perhaps matching TRBD1 (5 bases). From germline, CDR1 is SGHTA and CDR2 FQGNSA. V was shortened by 3 bases and J by 2 bases, with 11 bases between the two germline ends. The CDR3 is 15 amino acids. In DNA form, the CDR3 reads TGTGCCAGCAGCTTGGACACTTCGACCTACAATGAGCAGTTCTTC. Encoded protein: CASSLDTSTYNEQFF. The whole variable domain, remainder taken from reference TRBV7-2 and TRBJ2-1, is GAGVSQSPSNKVTEKGKDVELRCDPISGHTALYWYRQSLGQGLEFLIYFQGNSAPDKSGLPSDRFSAERTGGSVSTLTIQRTQQEDSAVYLCASSLDTSTYNEQFFGPGTRLTVL.

In this sample, this clone turned up a few times. The chain is built from TRBV25-1 and TRBJ2-3, with a possible D match to TRBD2 (6 bases). CDR1 is MGHDK, CDR2 SYGVNS, per germline. V gave up 1 base and J gave up 2 bases, with 10 bases separating them. This CDR3 has 15 amino acids. The CDR3: CASSESGGTTDTQYF. The CDR3 nucleotides are TGTGCCAGCAGTGAATCGGGCGGGACCACAGATACGCAGTATTTT.

V and J are TRBV9 and TRBJ2-1; TRBD2 aligns across 7 bases. Germline CDR1 reads SGDLS; CDR2 reads YYNGEE. The ends lost 2 bases at V and 8 bases at J; junction bases unmatched: 16. This CDR3 comprises 17 residues. The CDR3 spells CASSVPRAAGDVYEQFF. As DNA, the CDR3 is TGTGCCAGCAGCGTCCCCAGGGCGGCGGGAGATGTTTATGAGCAGTTCTTC.

The V and J genes are TRBV19 and TRBJ2-7; D may be TRBD2 (6 bases). The CDR3 extends over 15 amino acids. Germline lookup yields CDR1 LNHDA and CDR2 SQIVND (reference sequence). Trimming cost V 4 bases and J 4 bases, with 17 bases left between them. The CDR3 spells CASSNLLEGRYEQYF. CDR3 in DNA: TGTGCCAGTAGTAACCTTTTGGAGGGGCGGTACGAGCAGTACTTC.

For this clone: The likely explanation is a read error, given a far larger clone one base away. The rearrangement uses TRBV7-9 and TRBJ1-1; D unclear. The CDR3 runs to 12 residues. Germline V gives CDR1 SEHNR, CDR2 FQNEAQ (reference sequence). This CDR3 is CAISFGVSEAFF. The CDR3 DNA follows: TGTGCCATCAGCTTTGGGGTGTCTGAAGCTTTCTTT. Variable domain in full (rest from reference TRBV7-9 and TRBJ1-1): DTGVSQNPRHKITKRGQNVTFRCDPISEHNRLYWYRQTLGQGPEFLTYFQNEAQLEKSRLLSDRFSAERPKGSFSTLEIQRTEQGDSAMYLCAISFGVSEAFFGQGTRLTVV.

The rearrangement joins TRBV28 to TRBJ1-1; D is ambiguous. The germline CDR1 and CDR2 sequences are MDHEN and SYDVKM. V was pared by 4 bases and J by 8 bases, with 32 bases between. The CDR3 has 19 amino acids. The CDR3 nucleotides read TGTGCCAGCAGTTCCGACTTCCATCGCCTAGGACGCATCCCGGGGGAAGCTTTCTTT. Translating gives CASSSDFHRLGRIPGEAFF. The variable domain in full, with the rest retrieved from reference TRBV28 and TRBJ1-1, is DVKVTQSSRYLVKRTGEKVFLECVQDMDHENMFWYRQDPGLGLRLIYFSYDVKMKEKGDIPEGYSVSREKKERFSLILESASTNQTSMYLCASSSDFHRLGRIPGEAFFGQGTRLTVV.

This rearrangement joins TRBV30 to TRBJ2-2, with TRBD2 identical over 10 bases. The CDR3 is made up of 15 amino acids. The germline gives CDR1 GTSNPN, CDR2 SVGIG (reference sequence). J lost 3 bases, V lost 4 bases, and 5 bases had no gene match. CDR3 sequence (DNA): TGTGCCTGGACTCCTAGCGGGAGAGACACCGGGGAGCTGTTTTTT. This translates into CAWTPSGRDTGELFF.

This chain links TRBV28 with TRBJ2-7, with 12 bases aligning to TRBD1. CDR1 is MDHEN and CDR2 is SYDVKM in the germline V gene. CDR3 length: 17 residues. With 5 bases clipped from V and 5 bases from J, the junction kept 13 bases outside the gene matches. CDR3 coding DNA: TGTGCCAGCAGTCTACCTCTTACCGGGACAGGGGGCGACGAGCAGTACTTC. This encodes CASSLPLTGTGGDEQYF.

J is TRBJ2-7 and V is TRBV5-6, with 9 bases matching TRBD2. The CDR3 has 16 amino acids. J gave up 4 bases and V 1 base, and 9 bases lay outside the gene matches. Looked up from germline, CDR1 is SGHDT and CDR2 is YYEEEE. The CDR3 sequence: CASSLKLGGRVYEQYF. As DNA, the CDR3 is TGTGCCAGCAGCTTGAAACTCGGCGGGAGGGTTTACGAGCAGTACTTC.